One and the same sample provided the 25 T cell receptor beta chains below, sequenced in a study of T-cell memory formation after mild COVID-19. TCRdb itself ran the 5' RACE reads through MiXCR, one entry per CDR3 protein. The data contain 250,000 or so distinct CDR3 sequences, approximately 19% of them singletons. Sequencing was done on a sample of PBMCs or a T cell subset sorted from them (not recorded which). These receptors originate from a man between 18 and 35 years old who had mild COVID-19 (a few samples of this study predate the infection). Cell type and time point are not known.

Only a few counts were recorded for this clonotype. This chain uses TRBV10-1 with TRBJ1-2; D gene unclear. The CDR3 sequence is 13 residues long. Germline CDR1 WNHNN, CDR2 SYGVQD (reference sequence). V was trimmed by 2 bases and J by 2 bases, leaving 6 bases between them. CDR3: CASSENGNYGYTF. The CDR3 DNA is TGCGCCAGCAGTGAGAACGGGAACTATGGCTACACCTTC.

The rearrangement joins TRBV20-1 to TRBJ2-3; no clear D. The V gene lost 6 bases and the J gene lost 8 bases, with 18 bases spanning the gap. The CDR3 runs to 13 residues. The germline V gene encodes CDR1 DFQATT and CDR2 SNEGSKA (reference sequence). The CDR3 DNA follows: TGCAGTGCCAAAAGAGTAGCAGTGAGTACGCAGTATTTT. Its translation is CSAKRVAVSTQYF.

The CDR3 loop is CASSFTSGGSYNEQFF. The CDR3 coding sequence is TGTGCCAGCAGCTTCACCTCGGGGGGCTCCTACAATGAGCAGTTCTTC. J is TRBJ2-1 and V is TRBV7-3; 7 bases are a match to TRBD2. Looked up from germline, CDR1 is SGHTA and CDR2 is FQGTGA. Unmatched junction bases numbered 5, after V lost 3 bases and J lost 0 bases. The CDR3 is 16 residues long.

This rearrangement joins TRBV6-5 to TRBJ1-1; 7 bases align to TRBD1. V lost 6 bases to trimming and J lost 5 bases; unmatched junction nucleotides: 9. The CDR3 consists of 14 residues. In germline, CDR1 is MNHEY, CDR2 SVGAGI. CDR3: CASRLQGSGTEAFF. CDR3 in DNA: TGTGCCAGCAGATTACAGGGGTCGGGAACTGAAGCTTTCTTT.

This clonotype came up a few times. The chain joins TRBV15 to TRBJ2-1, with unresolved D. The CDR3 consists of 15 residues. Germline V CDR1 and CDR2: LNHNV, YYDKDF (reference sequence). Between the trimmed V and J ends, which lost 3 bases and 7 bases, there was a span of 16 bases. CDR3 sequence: CATSSYARLLNEQFF. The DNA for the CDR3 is TGTGCCACCAGCAGCTATGCGCGGCTCCTTAATGAGCAGTTCTTC.

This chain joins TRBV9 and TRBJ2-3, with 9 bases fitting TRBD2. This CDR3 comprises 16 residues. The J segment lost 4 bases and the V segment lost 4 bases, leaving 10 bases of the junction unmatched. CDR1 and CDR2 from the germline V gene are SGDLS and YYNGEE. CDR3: CASSLRWTSDADTQYF. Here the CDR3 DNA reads TGTGCCAGCAGCCTACGTTGGACTAGCGATGCAGATACGCAGTATTTT.

The CDR3 region has the DNA TGTGCCAGCAGTACCTCGGACAGGGTTTCCACAGATACGCAGTATTTT. Amino acid sequence: CASSTSDRVSTDTQYF. V is TRBV25-1 and J is TRBJ2-3; TRBD1 matches 8 bases. V shed 5 bases and J 2 bases; nucleotides not matched to a gene: 9. The CDR3 totals 16 residues. In germline, CDR1 is MGHDK, CDR2 SYGVNS.

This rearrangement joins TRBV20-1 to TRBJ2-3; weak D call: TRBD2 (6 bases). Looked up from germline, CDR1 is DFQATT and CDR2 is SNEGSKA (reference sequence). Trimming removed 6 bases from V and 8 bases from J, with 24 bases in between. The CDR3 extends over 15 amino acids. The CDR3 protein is CSARSRDLPAGTQYF. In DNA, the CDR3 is TGCAGTGCCCGTAGCCGGGACTTACCAGCCGGTACGCAGTATTTT.

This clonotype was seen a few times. The CDR3 DNA is TGTGCCAGCGTCCCCCCGGCGGGGTGGAGCTCCTACGAGCAGTACGTC. This translates into CASVPPAGWSSYEQYV. The genes are TRBV7-8 and TRBJ2-7; possibly TRBD2 for D (6 bases). Germline-derived CDR1 and CDR2 are SGHVS and FQNEAQ. The V end lost 8 bases, the J end lost 0 bases, and 20 bases lay between the germline ends. CDR3 length equals 16 residues.

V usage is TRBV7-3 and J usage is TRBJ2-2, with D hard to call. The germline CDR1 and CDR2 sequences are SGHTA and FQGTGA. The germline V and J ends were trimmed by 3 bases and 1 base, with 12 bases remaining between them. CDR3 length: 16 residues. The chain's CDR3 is CASSFVHTGNTGELFF. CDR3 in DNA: TGTGCCAGCAGCTTTGTGCATACTGGGAACACCGGGGAGCTGTTTTTT.

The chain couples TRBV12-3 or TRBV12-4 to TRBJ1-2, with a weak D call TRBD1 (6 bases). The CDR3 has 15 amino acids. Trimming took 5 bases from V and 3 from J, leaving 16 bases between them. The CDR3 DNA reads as TGTGCCAGCAGTACCCCCAGGGGATGGGACTATGGCTACACCTTC. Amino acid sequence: CASSTPRGWDYGYTF.

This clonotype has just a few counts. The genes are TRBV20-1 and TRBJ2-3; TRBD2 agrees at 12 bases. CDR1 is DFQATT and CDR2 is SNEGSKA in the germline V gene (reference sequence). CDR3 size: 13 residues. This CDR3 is CSTSGGSTDTQYF. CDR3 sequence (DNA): TGCTCGACTAGCGGGGGCAGCACAGATACGCAGTATTTT.

This chain's CDR3 is CASSDQASGNEQFF. CDR3 sequence (DNA): TGTGCCAGCAGTGATCAGGCTAGCGGAAATGAGCAGTTCTTC. The rearrangement uses TRBV2 and TRBJ2-1; TRBD2 matches 7 bases. The J segment lost 7 bases and the V segment lost 3 bases, leaving 6 bases of the junction unmatched. The CDR3 has 14 amino acids. Germline lookup yields CDR1 SNHLY and CDR2 FYNNEI.

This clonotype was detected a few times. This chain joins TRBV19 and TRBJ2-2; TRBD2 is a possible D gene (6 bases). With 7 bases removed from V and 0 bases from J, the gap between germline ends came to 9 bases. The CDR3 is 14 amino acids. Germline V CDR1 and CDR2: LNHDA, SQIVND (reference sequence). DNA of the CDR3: TGTGCCAGTAAGGAGGGGCCGAACACCGGGGAGCTGTTTTTT. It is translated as CASKEGPNTGELFF.

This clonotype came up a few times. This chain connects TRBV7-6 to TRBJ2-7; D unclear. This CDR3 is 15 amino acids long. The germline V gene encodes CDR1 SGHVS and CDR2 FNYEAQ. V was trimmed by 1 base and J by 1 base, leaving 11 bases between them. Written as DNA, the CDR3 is TGTGCCAGCAGCTTAGGAGTTCTGGGATCCTACGAGCAGTACTTC. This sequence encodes CASSLGVLGSYEQYF.

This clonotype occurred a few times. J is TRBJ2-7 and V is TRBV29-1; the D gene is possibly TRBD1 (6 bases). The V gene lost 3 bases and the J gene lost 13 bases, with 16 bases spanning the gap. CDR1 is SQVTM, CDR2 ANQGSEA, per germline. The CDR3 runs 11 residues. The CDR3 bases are TGCAGCGTTGAGTTCATGGGACATGCCTACGTC. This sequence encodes CSVEFMGHAYV.

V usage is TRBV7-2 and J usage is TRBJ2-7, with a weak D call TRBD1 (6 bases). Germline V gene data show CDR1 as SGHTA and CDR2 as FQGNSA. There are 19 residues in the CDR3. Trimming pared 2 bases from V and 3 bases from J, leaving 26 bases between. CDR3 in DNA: TGTGCCAGCAGCTTAACCGCCGACCATACCCGGGACACCAACTACGAGCAGTACGTC. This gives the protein CASSLTADHTRDTNYEQYV.

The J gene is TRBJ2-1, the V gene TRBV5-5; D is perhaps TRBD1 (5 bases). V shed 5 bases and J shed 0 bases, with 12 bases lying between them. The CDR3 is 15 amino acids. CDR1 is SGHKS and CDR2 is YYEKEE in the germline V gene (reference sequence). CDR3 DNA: TGTGCCAGCAGACAAGACAGTAGCTCCTACAATGAGCAGTTCTTC. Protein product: CASRQDSSSYNEQFF.

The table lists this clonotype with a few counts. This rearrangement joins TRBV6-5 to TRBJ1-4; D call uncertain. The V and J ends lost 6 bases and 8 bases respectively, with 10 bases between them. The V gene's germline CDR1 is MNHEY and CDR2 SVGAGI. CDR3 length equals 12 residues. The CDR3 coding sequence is TGTGCCAGCAGGGAATCCGGCGAAAAACTGTTTTTT. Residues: CASRESGEKLFF.

The CDR3 reads CASSLRLGEQYV. Written as DNA, the CDR3 is TGTGCCAGCAGCTTAAGGCTTGGGGAGCAGTACGTC. The chain links TRBV7-9 to TRBJ2-7, with D unclear. The V gene lost 2 bases and the J gene lost 7 bases, with 9 bases spanning the gap. Per germline, CDR1 SEHNR and CDR2 FQNEAQ (reference sequence). The CDR3 sequence is 12 residues long.

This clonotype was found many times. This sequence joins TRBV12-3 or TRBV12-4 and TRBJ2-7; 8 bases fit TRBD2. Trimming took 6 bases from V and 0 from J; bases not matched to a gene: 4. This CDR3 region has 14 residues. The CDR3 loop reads CASSLTSGSYEQYF. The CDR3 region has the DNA TGTGCCAGCAGCCTTACTAGCGGCTCCTACGAGCAGTACTTC.

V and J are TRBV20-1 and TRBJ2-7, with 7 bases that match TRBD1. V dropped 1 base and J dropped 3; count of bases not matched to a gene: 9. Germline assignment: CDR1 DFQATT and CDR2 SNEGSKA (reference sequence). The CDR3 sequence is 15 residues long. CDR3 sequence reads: CSARGSTGTYYEQYF. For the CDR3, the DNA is TGCAGTGCTAGAGGTTCGACAGGGACCTACTACGAGCAGTACTTC.

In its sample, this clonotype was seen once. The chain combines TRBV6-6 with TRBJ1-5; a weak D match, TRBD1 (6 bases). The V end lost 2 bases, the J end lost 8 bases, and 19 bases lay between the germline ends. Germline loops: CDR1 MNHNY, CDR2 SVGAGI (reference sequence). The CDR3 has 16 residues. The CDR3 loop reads CASSYMGGLPLEPQHF. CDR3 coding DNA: TGTGCCAGCAGTTACATGGGGGGCCTGCCGTTGGAGCCCCAGCATTTT.

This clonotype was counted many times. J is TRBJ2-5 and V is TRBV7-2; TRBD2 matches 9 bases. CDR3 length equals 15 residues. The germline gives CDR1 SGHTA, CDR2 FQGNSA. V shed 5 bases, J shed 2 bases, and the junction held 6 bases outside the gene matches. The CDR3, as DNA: TGTGCCAGCAGCAACCGAGCGGGGGGTCAAGAGACCCAGTACTTC. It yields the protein CASSNRAGGQETQYF.

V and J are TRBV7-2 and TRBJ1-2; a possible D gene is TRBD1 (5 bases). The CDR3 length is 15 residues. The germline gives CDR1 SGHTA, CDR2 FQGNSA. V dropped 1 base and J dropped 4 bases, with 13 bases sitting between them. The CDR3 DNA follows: TGTGCCAGCAGCTTAGTCCGCGGGGCTGCCTATGGCTACACCTTC. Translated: CASSLVRGAAYGYTF.